This T cell receptor beta chain was captured by sequencing in a study of T cells after posttransplantation cyclophosphamide (dated by TCRdb to about 2016). Some background on the complete study: Using TRB sequencing, the study followed how the T cell repertoire reconstituted after myeloablative bone marrow transplantation in which posttransplantation cyclophosphamide served as GVHD prophylaxis. Because TRA and TRB clonality correlated tightly in 9 samples, the subsequent TCR analyses were limited to TRB only. Blood from every one of the 30 to 40 PTCy patients who had 1-year posttransplant specimens underwent TRB sequencing. In 3 patients, TRB sequencing was also performed on up to about 3 more blood samples taken 2 to 5.2 years after transplant, and in a handful of patients, pretransplant blood was also TRB-sequenced. Public TRB sequences were checked against a database of over 3,000 sequences associated with responses to pathogens, tumor antigens, self-antigens and alloantigens. Samples from 30 to 45 PTCy-treated patients and roughly 17 related bone marrow donors of those patients were subjected to antigen receptor sequencing.

On the day of marrow donation, related bone marrow donors gave peripheral blood samples. Peripheral blood and bone marrow mononuclear cells were isolated by Ficoll-Hypaque density centrifugation and were cryopreserved. CD4+ and CD8+ T cells, including naive and memory subsets, were sorted by FACS using a FACSAria II. Reading from cysteine to phenylalanine, the CDR3 counts 15 amino acids. Only CDR3 DNA is held: 45 bases, read in frame from base 1. CDR1 is given as WSHSY and CDR2 as SAAADI, both from the germline V gene. Overall study results and their limits: Donor-recipient similarity was low at 1-2 months but rose over the first year, and later blood repertoires were often dominated by donor CD8+ memory clones. Across approximately 45 patients, TRB clonality was highly associated with recipient CMV seropositivity and CMV reactivation, and PTCy diversity was similar to diversity in CNI/methotrexate controls. The TRB repertoires of T cells infiltrating skin or the GI tract showed only limited overlap with the TRB repertoires found in blood.

TRB sequencing was run on genomic DNA with either the immunoSEQ assay at survey resolution or the hsTCRB kit. The study's processing was this. The immunoSEQ software handled the initial read processing, while the LymphoSeq R package was used for the repertoire analyses. Clonality was calculated as 1 minus normalized Shannon entropy, and the Gini coefficient was also calculated for each TRB dataset. Phenotypes of unsorted samples were inferred by mapping TRB sequences from sorted subsets of the recipient or donor onto the same recipient's unsorted samples. The source is immuneACCESS, and TCRdb retained only in-frame sequences with V and J called. Part of the clones is not carried over; for the studies checked, unresolved V genes explain less than half of this, and the remainder is unexplained. D and trimming come from the DNA, and the V and J calls and clone size come from that table. The sample data list several thousand clones, and 85% to 90% of these were observed just once. Clones ranked in the top ten supply 1.6% of the sample.

Notes on this clone: It lacks a known antigen. A junction boundary mismatches the germline segment, possibly from a read error.

This receptor was taken from a woman aged 55 to 70 in good health, CMV-negative, and a related stem cell transplant donor. The sequencing input was memory CD4+ T cells sorted from PBMCs. Here the chain combines TRBV10-2 and TRBJ2-5; matching of 6 bases hints at TRBD1 as the D gene. The DNA sequence reads TGCTCCAGCAGTTGGCGCCCGGACAGACAAGAGACCCAGTACTTC. This encodes CSSSWRPDRQETQYF.